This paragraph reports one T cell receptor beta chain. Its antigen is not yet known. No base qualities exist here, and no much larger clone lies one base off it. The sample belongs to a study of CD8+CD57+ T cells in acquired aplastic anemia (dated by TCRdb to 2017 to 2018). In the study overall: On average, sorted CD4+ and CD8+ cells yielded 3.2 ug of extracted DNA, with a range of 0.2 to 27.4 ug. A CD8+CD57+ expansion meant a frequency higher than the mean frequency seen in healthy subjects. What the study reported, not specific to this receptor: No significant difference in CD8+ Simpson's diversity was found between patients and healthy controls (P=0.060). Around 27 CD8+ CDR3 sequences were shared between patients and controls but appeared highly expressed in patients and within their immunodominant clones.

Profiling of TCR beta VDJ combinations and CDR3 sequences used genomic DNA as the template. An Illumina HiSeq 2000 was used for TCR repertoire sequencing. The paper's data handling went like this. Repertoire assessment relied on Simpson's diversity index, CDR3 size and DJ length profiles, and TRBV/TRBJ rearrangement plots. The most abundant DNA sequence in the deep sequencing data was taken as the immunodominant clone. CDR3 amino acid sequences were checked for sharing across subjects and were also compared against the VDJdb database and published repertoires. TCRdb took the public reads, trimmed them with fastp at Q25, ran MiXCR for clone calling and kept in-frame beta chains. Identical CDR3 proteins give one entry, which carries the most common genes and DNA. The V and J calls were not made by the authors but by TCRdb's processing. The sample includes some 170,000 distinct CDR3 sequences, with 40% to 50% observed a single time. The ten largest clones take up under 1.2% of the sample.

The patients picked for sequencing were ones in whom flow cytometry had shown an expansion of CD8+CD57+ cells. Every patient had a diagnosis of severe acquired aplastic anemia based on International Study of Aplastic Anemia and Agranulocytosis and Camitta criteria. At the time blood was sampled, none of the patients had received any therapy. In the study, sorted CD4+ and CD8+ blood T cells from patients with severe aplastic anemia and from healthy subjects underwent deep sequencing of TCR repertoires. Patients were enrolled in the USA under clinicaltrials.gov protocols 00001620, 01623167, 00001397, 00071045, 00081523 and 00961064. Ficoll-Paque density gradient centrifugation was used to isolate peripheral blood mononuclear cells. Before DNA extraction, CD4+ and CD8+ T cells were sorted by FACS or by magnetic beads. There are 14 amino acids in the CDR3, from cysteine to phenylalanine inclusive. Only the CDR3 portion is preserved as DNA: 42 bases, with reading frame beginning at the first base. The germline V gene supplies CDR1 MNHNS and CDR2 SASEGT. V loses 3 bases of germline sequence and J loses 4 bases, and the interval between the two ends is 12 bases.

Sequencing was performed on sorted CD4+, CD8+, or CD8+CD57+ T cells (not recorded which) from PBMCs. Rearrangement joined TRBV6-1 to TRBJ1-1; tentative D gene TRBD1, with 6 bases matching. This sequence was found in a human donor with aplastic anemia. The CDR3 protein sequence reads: CASSESGERTEAFF. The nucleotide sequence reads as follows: TGTGCCAGCAGTGAGTCAGGGGAACGCACTGAAGCTTTCTTT.